This TCR beta chain comes out of a study of a mutant IDH1 vaccine in newly diagnosed glioma. Whole-study context: Patients' prior therapy spanned radiotherapy, temozolomide, or both; most underwent both.

Data came from immunoSEQ multiplex PCR; TCRdb stores just in-frame clones and leaves some out. The sample has tens of thousands of clones, 60% to 75% seen once. Time point: week 11, during vaccination. The investigators gave 300 ug of mutant IDH1 20-mer peptide in each vaccine dose, together with topical imiquimod. For this clone: As yet, its antigen is unknown.

CDR1 SGHNT and CDR2 YYREEE come from the germline V gene (reference sequence). The CDR3 loop spans 14 amino acids. V gave up 0 bases and J gave up 2 bases, with 9 bases separating them. The source of this sequence is a young man with glioma. Some clones in this sample may be carry-over from other donors' samples. This sequence joins TRBV5-4 and TRBJ2-7; D possibly corresponds to TRBD1 (5 bases). Sequencing was performed on peripheral blood mononuclear cells (PBMCs), taken from a glioma patient whose treatment included an IDH1 peptide vaccine. Here the CDR3 DNA reads TGTGCCAGCAGCTTGGACAGGTCCCCCTACGAGCAGTACTTC. Residues: CASSLDRSPYEQYF.